This T cell receptor (beta chain) appears in the sequencing data of a study of blood T cell repertoires in COVID-19. Background on the study: There were acute and convalescent COVID-19 samples, and they came from the United States, Italy and Spain. In each case, the material was cDNA or gDNA derived from T cells, B-cell-depleted T cells, or PBMCs.

Source study methods: By means of reference gene primer amplification, nucleated cell counts were estimated. Only in-frame clones appear in the TCRdb table, and some are missing; sequencing was by immunoSEQ multiplex PCR. D and trimming come from the DNA, and the V and J calls and clone size come from that table. This sample has fewer than 300,000 clones, with about 81% found just once. There are 16 residues in the CDR3. V was clipped by 3 bases and J by 2 bases, with 17 bases between them. Germline V gives CDR1 LNHDA, CDR2 SQIVND (reference sequence). The V gene is TRBV19, the J gene TRBJ2-7; D is perhaps TRBD1 (7 bases). The sample taken for sequencing was peripheral blood. This receptor was taken from a human donor with COVID-19, enrolled during active disease. The donor label of this sample is uncertain. In DNA, the CDR3 is TGTGCCAGTAGTATTATTGGAGGGGACAGCGCCTACGAGCAGTACTTC. Translating gives CASSIIGGDSAYEQYF.